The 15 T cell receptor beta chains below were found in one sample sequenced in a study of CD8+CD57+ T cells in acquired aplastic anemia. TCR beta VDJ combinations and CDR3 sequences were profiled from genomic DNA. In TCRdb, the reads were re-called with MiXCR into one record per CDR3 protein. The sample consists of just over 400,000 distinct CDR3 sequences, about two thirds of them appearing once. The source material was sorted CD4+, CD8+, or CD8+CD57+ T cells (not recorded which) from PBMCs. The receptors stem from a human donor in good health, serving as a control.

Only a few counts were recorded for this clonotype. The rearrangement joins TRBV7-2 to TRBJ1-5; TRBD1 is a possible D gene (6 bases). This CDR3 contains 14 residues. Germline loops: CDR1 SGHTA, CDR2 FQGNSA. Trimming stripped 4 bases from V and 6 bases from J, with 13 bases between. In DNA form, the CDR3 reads TGTGCCAGCAGCTCCCGGGGAGGGGGTCAGCCCCAGCATTTT. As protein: CASSSRGGGQPQHF.

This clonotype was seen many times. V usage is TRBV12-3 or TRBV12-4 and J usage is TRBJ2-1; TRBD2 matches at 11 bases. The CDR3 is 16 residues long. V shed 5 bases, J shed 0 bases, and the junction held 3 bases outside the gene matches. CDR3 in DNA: TGTGCCAGCAGTCAGACTAGCGGGACCTCCTACAATGAGCAGTTCTTC. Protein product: CASSQTSGTSYNEQFF.

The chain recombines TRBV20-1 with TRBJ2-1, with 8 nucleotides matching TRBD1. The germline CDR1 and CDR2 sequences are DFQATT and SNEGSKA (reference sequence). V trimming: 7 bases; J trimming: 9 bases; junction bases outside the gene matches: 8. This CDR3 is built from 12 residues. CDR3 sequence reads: CSGSDRVTEQFF. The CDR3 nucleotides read TGCAGTGGATCGGACAGGGTGACTGAGCAGTTCTTC.

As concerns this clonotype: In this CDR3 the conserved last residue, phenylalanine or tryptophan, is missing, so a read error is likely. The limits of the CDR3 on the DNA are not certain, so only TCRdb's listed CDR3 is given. CDR3 region: CASGLARGAGEQY. V is TRBV7-6 and J is TRBJ1-2; the D call of TRBD1 is as the table states it, not checked on the DNA. The CDR3 sequence runs 13 residues, both termini included. The germline V gene encodes CDR1 SGHVS and CDR2 FNYEAQ.

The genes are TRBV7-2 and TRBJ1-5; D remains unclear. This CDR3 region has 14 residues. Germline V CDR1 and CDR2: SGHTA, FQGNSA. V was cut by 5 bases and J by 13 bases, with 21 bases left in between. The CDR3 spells CASSEAGRPDPQHF. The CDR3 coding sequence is TGTGCCAGCAGCGAAGCGGGTAGGCCAGATCCGCAGCATTTT.

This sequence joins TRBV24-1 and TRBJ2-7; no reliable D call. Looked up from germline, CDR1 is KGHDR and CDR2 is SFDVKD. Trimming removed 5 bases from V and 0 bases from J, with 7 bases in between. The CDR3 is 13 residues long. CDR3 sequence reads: CATSVKGSYEQYF. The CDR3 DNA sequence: TGTGCCACCAGTGTAAAGGGCTCCTACGAGCAGTACTTC.

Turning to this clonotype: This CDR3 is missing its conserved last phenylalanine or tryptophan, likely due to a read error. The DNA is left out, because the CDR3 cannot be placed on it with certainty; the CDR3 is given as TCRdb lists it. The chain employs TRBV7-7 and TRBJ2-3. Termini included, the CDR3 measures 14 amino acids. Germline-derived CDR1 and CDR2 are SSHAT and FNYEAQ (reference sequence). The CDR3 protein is CASSLGATQYIRSL.

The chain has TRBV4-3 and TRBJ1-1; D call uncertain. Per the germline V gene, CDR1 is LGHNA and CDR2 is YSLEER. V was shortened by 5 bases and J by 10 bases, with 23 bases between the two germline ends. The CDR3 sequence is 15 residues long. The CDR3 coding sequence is TGCGCCAGCAGCTCAAGTGCCGGGGATCCTGATGGAGCTTTCTTT. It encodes CASSSSAGDPDGAFF.

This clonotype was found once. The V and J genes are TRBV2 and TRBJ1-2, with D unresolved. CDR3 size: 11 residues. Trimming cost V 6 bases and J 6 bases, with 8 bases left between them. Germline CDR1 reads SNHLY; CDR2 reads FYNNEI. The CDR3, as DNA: TGTGCCAGCAGCGAGAATGATGGCTACACCTTC. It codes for CASSENDGYTF. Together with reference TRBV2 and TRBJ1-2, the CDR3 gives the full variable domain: EPEVTQTPSHQVTQMGQEVILRCVPISNHLYFYWYRQILGQKVEFLVSFYNNEISEKSEIFDDQFSVERPDGSNFTLKIRSTKLEDSAMYFCASSENDGYTFGSGTRLTVV.

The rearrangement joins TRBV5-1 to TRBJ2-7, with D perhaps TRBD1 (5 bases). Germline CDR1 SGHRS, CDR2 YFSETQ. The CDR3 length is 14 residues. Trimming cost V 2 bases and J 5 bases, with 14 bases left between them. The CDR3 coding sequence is TGCGCCAGCAGCTTCTTACAGGATACGGACGAGCAGTACTTC. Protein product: CASSFLQDTDEQYF.

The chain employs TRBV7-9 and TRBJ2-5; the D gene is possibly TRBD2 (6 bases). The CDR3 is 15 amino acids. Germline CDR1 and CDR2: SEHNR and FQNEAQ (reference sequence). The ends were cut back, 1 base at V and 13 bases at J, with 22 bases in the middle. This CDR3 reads CASSLGSSASTATYF. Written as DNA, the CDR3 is TGTGCCAGCAGCTTAGGGTCTAGCGCTTCCACAGCTACGTACTTC.

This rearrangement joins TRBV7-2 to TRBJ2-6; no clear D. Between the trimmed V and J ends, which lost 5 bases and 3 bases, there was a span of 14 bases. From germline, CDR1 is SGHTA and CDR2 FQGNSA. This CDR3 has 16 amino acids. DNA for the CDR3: TGTGCCAGCAGCGGATCTCGGCACCGTGGGGCCAACGTCCTGACTTTC. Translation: CASSGSRHRGANVLTF.

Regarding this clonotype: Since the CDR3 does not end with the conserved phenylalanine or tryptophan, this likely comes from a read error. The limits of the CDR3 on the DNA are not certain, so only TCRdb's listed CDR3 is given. The CDR3 loop is CSARQGSDTKYFEPGT. This sequence joins TRBV29-1 and TRBJ2-7; the DNA was not compared with TRBD2, the D call given in the table. Looked up from germline, CDR1 is SQVTM and CDR2 is ANQGSEA. The CDR3 extends over 16 residues, inclusive of both ends.

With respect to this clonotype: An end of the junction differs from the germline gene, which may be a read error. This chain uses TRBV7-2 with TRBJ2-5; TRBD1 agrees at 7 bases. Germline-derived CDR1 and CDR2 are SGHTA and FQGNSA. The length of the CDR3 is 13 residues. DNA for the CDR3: TGTGCCAGCAGCCCGCACAGGGGCGCAGATACGCACTTC. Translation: CASSPHRGADTHF.

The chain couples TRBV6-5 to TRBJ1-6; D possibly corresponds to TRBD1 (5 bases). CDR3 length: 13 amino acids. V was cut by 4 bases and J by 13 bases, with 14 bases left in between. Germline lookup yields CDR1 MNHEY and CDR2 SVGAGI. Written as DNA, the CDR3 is TGTGCCAGCAGTTGGGGACCGCGTAATCCCCTCCACTTT. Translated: CASSWGPRNPLHF.